This T cell receptor beta chain was sequenced during a study of T-cell reconstitution after alpha-beta-depleted transplantation in children. This clonotype was seen repeatedly, ten times or more. Unique molecular identifiers were incorporated when the TCRbeta library was constructed. TCRdb re-called the PCR reads with MiXCR, one entry per CDR3 protein. Of a few hundred thousand distinct CDR3 sequences in the sample, roughly 15% were seen once. The CDR3 has 17 amino acids. V lost 1 base to trimming and J lost 0 bases, with 12 bases between them. The germline CDR1 and CDR2 sequences are LGHNA and YSLEER.

This chain links TRBV4-3 with TRBJ1-4; D gene uncertain. This receptor was identified in a human donor who donated a stem cell graft to a child with Fanconi anemia. The sequencing here drew on PBMCs, taken from the stem cell graft. CDR3 amino acids: CASSQAPSGTTNEKLFF. The CDR3 DNA sequence: TGCGCCAGCAGCCAAGCCCCTTCTGGGACAACTAATGAAAAACTGTTTTTT.